These 2 T cell receptor beta chains share one sample of origin, sequenced in a study of blood T cell repertoires in COVID-19. Generated by immunoSEQ multiplex PCR, the TCRdb table keeps only in-frame clones and is missing some. The sample lists some 100,000 clones; about 91% were seen once. The sequencing input was peripheral blood. These receptors were obtained from a man aged 50 or older with COVID-19, enrolled during active disease.

V gene TRBV28 combines with J gene TRBJ2-7, with D perhaps matching TRBD1 (6 bases). Per the germline V gene, CDR1 is MDHEN and CDR2 is SYDVKM. Trimming removed 6 bases from V and 5 bases from J, with 14 bases in between. This CDR3 contains 13 residues. The CDR3 region is CASRQGLVNEQYF. The CDR3 bases are TGTGCCAGCAGACAGGGATTAGTAAACGAGCAGTACTTC.

This chain connects TRBV27 to TRBJ1-5, with D possibly TRBD1 on 5 matching bases. This CDR3 spans 14 amino acids. Trimming shortened V by 3 bases and J by 5 bases, and 11 bases separated the two germline ends. The germline V gene encodes CDR1 MNHEY and CDR2 SMNVEV (reference sequence). As DNA, the CDR3 is TGTGCCAGCAGTTTCTCAGGGTCTTATCAGCCCCAGCATTTT. Amino acids: CASSFSGSYQPQHF.